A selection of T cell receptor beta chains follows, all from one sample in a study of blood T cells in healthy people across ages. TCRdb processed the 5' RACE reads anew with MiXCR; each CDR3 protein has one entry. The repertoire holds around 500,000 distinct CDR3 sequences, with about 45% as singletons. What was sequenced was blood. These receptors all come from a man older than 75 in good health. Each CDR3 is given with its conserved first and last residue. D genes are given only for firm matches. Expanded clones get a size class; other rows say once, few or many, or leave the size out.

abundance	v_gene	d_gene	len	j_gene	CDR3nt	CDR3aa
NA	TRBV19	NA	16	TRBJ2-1	TGTGCCAGTAGTATTGGGGGGAGAGAGGACTACAATGAGCAGTTCTTC	CASSIGGREDYNEQFF
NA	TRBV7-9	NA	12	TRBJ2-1	TGTGCCAGCAGCACCCGGGACGATGAGCAGTTCTTC	CASSTRDDEQFF
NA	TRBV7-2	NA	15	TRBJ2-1	TGTGCCAGCGGTTCTCAGGGCGTCTCCTACAATGAGCAGTTCTTC	CASGSQGVSYNEQFF
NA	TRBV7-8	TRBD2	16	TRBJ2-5	TGTGCCAGCAGCACCGTGGGTAGCGGGATTGAAGAGACCCAGTACTTC	CASSTVGSGIEETQYF
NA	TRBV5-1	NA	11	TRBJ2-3	TGCGCCAGCAGCCCGGATAATACGCAGTATTTT	CASSPDNTQYF
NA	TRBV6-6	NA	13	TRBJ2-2	TGTGCCAGCAGTTGGGGACACACCGGGGAGCTGTTTTTT	CASSWGHTGELFF
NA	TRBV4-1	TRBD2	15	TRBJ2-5	TGCGCCAGCAGCCAAGTGTCTAGCGGTAAAGAGACCCAGTACTTC	CASSQVSSGKETQYF
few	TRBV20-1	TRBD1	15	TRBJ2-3	TGCAGTGCGGATATCATGAGACAGGGAACAGATACGCAGTATTTT	CSADIMRQGTDTQYF
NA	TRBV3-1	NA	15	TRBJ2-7	TGTGCCAGCAGCCAGGGGGCAGTTAATTCCTACGAGCAGTACTTC	CASSQGAVNSYEQYF
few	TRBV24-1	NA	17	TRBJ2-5	TGTGCCACCAGTGATTCGGGTCCGGCGGGGTACCAAGAGACCCAGTACTTC	CATSDSGPAGYQETQYF
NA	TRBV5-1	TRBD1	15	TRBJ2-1	TGCGCCAGCAGCTTGGATGGACAGGGCTACAATGAGCAGTTCTTC	CASSLDGQGYNEQFF
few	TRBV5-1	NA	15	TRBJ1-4	TGCGCCAGCAGCACTAACCCGGGCCGTAATGAAAAACTGTTTTTT	CASSTNPGRNEKLFF
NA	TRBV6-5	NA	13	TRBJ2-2	TGTGCCAGCAACTCCGGAGGATTCGGGGAGCTGTTTTTT	CASNSGGFGELFF
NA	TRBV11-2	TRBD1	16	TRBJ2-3	TGTGCCAGCAGCATCGGGACAGGGTATAGCACAGATACGCAGTATTTT	CASSIGTGYSTDTQYF
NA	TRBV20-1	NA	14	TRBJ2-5	TGCAGTGCTAGACAGGGACGTTTATACGAGACCCAGTACTTC	CSARQGRLYETQYF
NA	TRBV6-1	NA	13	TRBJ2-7	TGTGCCAGCAGACTACATAAAAACTACGAGCAGTACTTC	CASRLHKNYEQYF
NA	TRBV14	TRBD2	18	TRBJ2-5	TGTGCCAGCAGCCAAGGGGTACGTCCTAGCGGGATTGAAGAGACCCAGTACTTC	CASSQGVRPSGIEETQYF
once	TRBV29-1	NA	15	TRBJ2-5	TGCAGCGTTGGGGGGCGGAGCGGGATAGTTGAGACCCAGTACTTC	CSVGGRSGIVETQYF
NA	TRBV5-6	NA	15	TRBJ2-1	TGTGCCAGCAGTAGAGGGGGACACCCTTACAATGAGCAGTTCTTC	CASSRGGHPYNEQFF
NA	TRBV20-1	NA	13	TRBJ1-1	TGCAGTGCTAGGGGGTGGAGGAACACTGAAGCTTTCTTT	CSARGWRNTEAFF
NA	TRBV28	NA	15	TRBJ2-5	TGTACCAGCAGTTCACCCCGCGGTCGTATGGAGACCCAGTACTTC	CTSSSPRGRMETQYF
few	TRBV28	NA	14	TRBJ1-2	TGTGCCAGCAGCCCTCACAGGGCTTCAGTTGGCTACACCTTC	CASSPHRASVGYTF
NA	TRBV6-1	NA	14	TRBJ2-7	TGTGCCAGCAGTGAACGGTGGCCGAGCTACGAGCAGTACTTC	CASSERWPSYEQYF
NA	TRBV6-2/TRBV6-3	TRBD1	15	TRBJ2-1	TGTGCCAGCAGTCACGCGGGACAGGGGCGGAATGAGCAGTTCTTC	CASSHAGQGRNEQFF
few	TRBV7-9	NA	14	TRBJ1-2	TGTGCCAGCAGCTTAGCAGGGTCGCGGTATGGCTACACCTTC	CASSLAGSRYGYTF
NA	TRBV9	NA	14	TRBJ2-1	TGTGCCAGCAGCGTAGGTGAGTACTACAATGAGCAGTTCTTC	CASSVGEYYNEQFF
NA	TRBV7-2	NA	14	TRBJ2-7	TGTGCCAGCAGCCGGACTAGGGGGTGGGACGAGCAGTACTTC	CASSRTRGWDEQYF
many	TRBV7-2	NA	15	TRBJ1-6	TGTGCCAGCAGCTTACAGAGCTCCTATAATTCACCCCTCCACTTT	CASSLQSSYNSPLHF
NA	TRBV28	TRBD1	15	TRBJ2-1	TGTGCCAGCAGTTTTAGAGACAGGGGTTCAAATGAGCAGTTCTTC	CASSFRDRGSNEQFF
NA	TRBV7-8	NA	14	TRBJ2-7	TGTGCCAGCAGCGAAAGCAGGCAGGGCAACGAGCAGTACTTC	CASSESRQGNEQYF
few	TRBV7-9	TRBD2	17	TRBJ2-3	TGTGCCAGCAGCTTTAATTCTGCGTGGCTAGCGGGGGGCACGCAGTATTTT	CASSFNSAWLAGGTQYF